This T cell receptor (beta chain) derives from a study of T cells in women clearing cervical HPV infection. Study-level results: Associations may precede or follow infection; HPV-specific or memory T cells were not isolated.

This CDR3 has 15 amino acids. Trimming cost V 2 bases and J 3 bases; bases outside gene matches: 7. The germline CDR1 and CDR2 sequences are SGHRS and YFSETQ. Points on this clone: As yet, its antigen is unknown. Read data end 3 residues before the CDR3 end; the end is taken from the germline J gene.

Profiled with immunoSEQ multiplex PCR; TCRdb holds only in-frame clones, not every one. This sample's clone table lists about 17,000 clones. The chain couples TRBV5-1 to TRBJ2-7, with 8 bases aligning to TRBD2. The TCR sequence derives from a woman between 18 and 69 years old with a cervical HPV16 infection that either progressed to CIN3+ or cleared (not recorded which). Sample: blood buffy coat. This CDR3 reads CASSFSLAVSYEQYF. The covered CDR3 bases are TGCGCCAGCAGCTTTTCACTAGCGGTTAGCTACGAG.